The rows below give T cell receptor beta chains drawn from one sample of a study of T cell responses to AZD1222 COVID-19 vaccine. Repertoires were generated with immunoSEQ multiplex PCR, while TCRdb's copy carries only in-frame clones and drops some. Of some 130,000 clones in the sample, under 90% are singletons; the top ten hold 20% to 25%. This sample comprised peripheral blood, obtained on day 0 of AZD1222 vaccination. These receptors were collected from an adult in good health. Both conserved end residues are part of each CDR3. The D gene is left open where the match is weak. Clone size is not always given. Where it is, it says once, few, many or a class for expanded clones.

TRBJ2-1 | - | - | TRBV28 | CASNRRDPGTDEQFF | TGTGCCAGCAATCGCCGGGATCCAGGTACGGATGAGCAGTTCTTC
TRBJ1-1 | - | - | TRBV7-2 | CASSLRSGLMNTEAFF | TGTGCCAGCAGCTTAAGGTCAGGGCTCATGAACACTGAAGCTTTCTTT
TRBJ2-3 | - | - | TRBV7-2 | CASSLTLLASRTDTQYF | TGTGCCAGCAGCTTAACCCTACTAGCCAGTAGGACAGATACGCAGTATTTT
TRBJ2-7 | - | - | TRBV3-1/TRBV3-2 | CASSQGRWERPREQYF | TGTGCCAGCAGCCAAGGGAGGTGGGAACGGCCTCGCGAGCAGTACTTC
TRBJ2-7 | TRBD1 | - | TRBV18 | CASSVQGVDLGEQYF | TGTGCCAGCTCAGTACAGGGGGTCGACCTAGGCGAGCAGTACTTC
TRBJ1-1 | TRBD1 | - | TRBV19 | CASSSQGVYTEAFF | TGTGCCAGTAGTTCCCAGGGGGTATACACTGAAGCTTTCTTT
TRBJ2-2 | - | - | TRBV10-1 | CASSGTPIRELFF | TGCGCCAGCTCAGGGACACCGATCAGGGAGCTGTTTTTT
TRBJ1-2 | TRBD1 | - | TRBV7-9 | CASSLAGQGVGYGYTF | TGTGCCAGCAGCTTAGCCGGACAGGGGGTAGGCTATGGCTACACCTTC
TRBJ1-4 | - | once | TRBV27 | CASSLSGEAEKLFF | TGTGCCAGCAGTCTATCGGGGGAGGCTGAAAAACTGTTTTTT
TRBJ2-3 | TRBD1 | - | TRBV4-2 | CASSQARQGAATDTQYF | TGTGCCAGCAGCCAGGCCCGACAGGGGGCAGCGACAGATACGCAGTATTTT
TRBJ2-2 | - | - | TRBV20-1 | CSASGTGELFF | TGCAGTGCTAGCGGCACCGGGGAGCTGTTTTTT
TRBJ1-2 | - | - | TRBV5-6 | CASSLGQRGYTF | TGTGCCAGCAGCTTGGGACAGAGAGGCTACACCTTC
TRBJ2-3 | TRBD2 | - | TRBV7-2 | CASSLRTKRGFTDTQYF | TGTGCCAGCAGCCTCCGGACTAAGCGGGGTTTCACAGATACGCAGTATTTT
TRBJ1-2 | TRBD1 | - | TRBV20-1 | CSASRDSYGYTF | TGCAGTGCTAGTAGGGACAGCTATGGCTACACCTTC
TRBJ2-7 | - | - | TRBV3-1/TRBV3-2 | CASSLTAPGYEQYF | TGTGCCAGCAGCCTCACCGCACCAGGGTACGAGCAGTACTTC
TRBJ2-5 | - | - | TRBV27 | CASSLLGLQETQYF | TGTGCCAGCAGTTTATTGGGACTTCAAGAGACCCAGTACTTC
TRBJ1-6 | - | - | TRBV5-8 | CASSSSSNSPLHF | TGTGCCAGCAGCTCCTCATCGAATTCACCCCTCCACTTT
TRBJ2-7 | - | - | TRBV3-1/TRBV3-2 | CASSQQGFIAYEQYF | TGTGCCAGCAGCCAACAGGGGTTTATTGCCTACGAGCAGTACTTC